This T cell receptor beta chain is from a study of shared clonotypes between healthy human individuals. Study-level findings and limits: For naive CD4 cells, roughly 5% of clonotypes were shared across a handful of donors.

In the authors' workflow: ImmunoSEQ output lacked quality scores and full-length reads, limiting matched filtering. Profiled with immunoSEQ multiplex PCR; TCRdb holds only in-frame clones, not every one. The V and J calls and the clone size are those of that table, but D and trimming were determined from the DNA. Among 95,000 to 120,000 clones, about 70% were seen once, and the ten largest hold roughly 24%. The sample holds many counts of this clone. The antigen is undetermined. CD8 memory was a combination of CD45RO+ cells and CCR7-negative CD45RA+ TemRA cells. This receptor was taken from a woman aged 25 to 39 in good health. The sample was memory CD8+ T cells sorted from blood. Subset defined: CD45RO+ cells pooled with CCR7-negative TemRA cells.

As DNA, the CDR3 is TGTGCCAGCAGCTCGGGACTAGTACGGGGCCAAGAGACCCAGTACTTC. Protein: CASSSGLVRGQETQYF. V is TRBV5-8 and J is TRBJ2-5, with 8 bases that match TRBD2. Germline CDR1 and CDR2: SGHTS and YDEGEE. The CDR3 contains 16 residues. With 3 bases clipped from V and 1 base from J, the junction kept 8 bases outside the gene matches.